Below are 30 T cell receptor beta chains sequenced from a single sample in a study of lymphopenia after photon versus proton radiotherapy. Using immunoSEQ multiplex PCR, the repertoire was profiled, and TCRdb retains in-frame clones only, with some absent. The repertoire holds 25,000 to 30,000 clones, with more than 80% as singletons. The sample in question was peripheral blood, obtained from a patient treated with photon-based radiotherapy. These receptors were taken from a man aged 25 to 40 with gastric cancer.

This clone was counted a single time. This rearrangement joins TRBV19 to TRBJ2-5, with 7 bases lining up with TRBD2. This CDR3 contains 18 residues. CDR1 and CDR2 (germline): LNHDA, SQIVND (reference sequence). V lost 4 bases to trimming and J lost 0 bases; unmatched junction nucleotides: 14. For the CDR3, the DNA is TGTGCCAGTAGTACCCCGGGGACTACAACTAGGGACCAAGAGACCCAGTACTTC. Protein: CASSTPGTTTRDQETQYF. Combining the CDR3 with reference TRBV19 and TRBJ2-5 gives the whole variable domain DGGITQSPKYLFRKEGQNVTLSCEQNLNHDAMYWYRQDPGQGLRLIYYSQIVNDFQKGDIAEGYSVSREKKESFPLTVTSAQKNPTAFYLCASSTPGTTTRDQETQYFGPGTRLLVL.

The chain combines TRBV5-1 with TRBJ1-3, with a tentative D call TRBD1 (5 bases). CDR3 length equals 15 residues. Germline loops: CDR1 SGHRS, CDR2 YFSETQ. Trimming left V 1 base short and J 1 base short, with 9 bases between. The CDR3 sequence: CASSLQGLSGNTIYF. The CDR3 DNA follows: TGCGCCAGCAGCTTGCAGGGACTATCTGGAAACACCATATATTTT.

This rearrangement joins TRBV4-2 to TRBJ2-5; 9 bases match TRBD2. The CDR3 consists of 16 residues. With 0 bases clipped from V and 4 bases from J, the junction kept 6 bases outside the gene matches. The V gene's germline CDR1 is LGHNA and CDR2 YNFKEQ. Here the CDR3 reads CASSQDSGRDGETQYF. The CDR3 region has the DNA TGTGCCAGCAGCCAAGATAGCGGGAGAGATGGAGAGACCCAGTACTTC.

The chain links TRBV5-8 to TRBJ2-2; no definite D call. Trimming left V 7 bases short and J 0 bases short, with 22 bases between. The CDR3 is 18 residues long. Germline CDR1 and CDR2: SGHTS and YDEGEE. The CDR3 coding sequence is TGTGCCAGCTTCAATATGGGGTCCGCCTACGCGAACACCGGGGAGCTGTTTTTT. Amino acid sequence: CASFNMGSAYANTGELFF.

This chain joins TRBV6-6 and TRBJ2-2; D unclear. Trimming cost V 0 bases and J 1 base, with 6 bases left between them. Germline V CDR1 and CDR2: MNHNY, SVGAGI (reference sequence). The CDR3 has 15 residues. The CDR3 nucleotides are TGTGCCAGCAGTTACTCAGTTTTGAACACCGGGGAGCTGTTTTTT. It encodes CASSYSVLNTGELFF.

The chain is built from TRBV6-6 and TRBJ1-5, with 11 bases that match TRBD1. V lost 5 bases and J lost 5; bases outside the gene matches: 5. The germline CDR1 and CDR2 sequences are MNHNY and SVGAGI (reference sequence). The CDR3 totals 15 residues. The CDR3 bases are TGTGCCAGCAGTAGGACAGGGGGCCTTTATCAGCCCCAGCATTTT. It translates to CASSRTGGLYQPQHF.

This chain uses TRBV18 with TRBJ2-7, with 8 positions matching TRBD1. V was pared by 3 bases and J by 1 base, with 8 bases of the junction left unmatched. The CDR3 covers 16 residues. Per germline, CDR1 KGHSH and CDR2 LQKENI. CDR3 in DNA: TGTGCCAGCTCACCGACTGGAGGGACAGGTTCCTACGAGCAGTACTTC. Translating it yields CASSPTGGTGSYEQYF.

This chain links TRBV11-3 with TRBJ2-5; no definite D call. This CDR3 spans 10 amino acids. Trimming cost V 6 bases and J 3 bases, with 2 bases left between them. The V gene's germline CDR1 is SGHNT and CDR2 YENEEA. The CDR3 is CASRKETQYF. The CDR3, as DNA: TGTGCCAGCAGGAAAGAGACCCAGTACTTC.

The chain links TRBV25-1 to TRBJ2-3; D is perhaps TRBD2 (7 bases). V was trimmed by 4 bases and J by 4 bases, leaving 12 bases between them. This CDR3 has 14 amino acids. Germline V gene lookup returns CDR1 MGHDK and CDR2 SYGVNS. The CDR3 nucleotides are TGTGCCAGCAGTGTCGGGGGGCGGTCAGATACGCAGTATTTT. Amino acids: CASSVGGRSDTQYF.

Written as DNA, the CDR3 is TGTGCCAGCAGCTTAGTCGGAGCTAACTATGGCTACACCTTC. It is translated as CASSLVGANYGYTF. The chain couples TRBV7-9 to TRBJ1-2; no firm D call. This CDR3 is 14 amino acids long. V dropped 1 base and J dropped 0 bases, with 6 bases sitting between them. CDR1 and CDR2 (germline): SEHNR, FQNEAQ (reference sequence).

The sample holds one count of this clone. The V gene is TRBV7-8, the J gene TRBJ1-5; D may be TRBD1 (5 bases). CDR1 is SGHVS, CDR2 FQNEAQ, per germline. V was trimmed by 1 base and J by 7 bases, leaving 17 bases between them. This CDR3 comprises 16 residues. The CDR3 DNA sequence: TGTGCCAGCAGCTTAGGGGGAACAGGTTTAAGCCAGCCCCAGCATTTT. Protein sequence: CASSLGGTGLSQPQHF. Drawing the rest from reference TRBV7-8 and TRBJ1-5, the complete variable domain is GAGVSQSPRYKVAKRGQDVALRCDPISGHVSLFWYQQALGQGPEFLTYFQNEAQLDKSGLPSDRFFAERPEGSVSTLKIQRTQQEDSAVYLCASSLGGTGLSQPQHFGDGTRLSIL.

The rearrangement uses TRBV9 and TRBJ1-3; no reliable D call. From germline, CDR1 is SGDLS and CDR2 YYNGEE. The CDR3 length is 16 residues. V gave up 2 bases and J gave up 0 bases, with 12 bases separating them. As DNA, the CDR3 is TGTGCCAGCAGCGTCGATATACAGATCTCTGGAAACACCATATATTTT. Translating it yields CASSVDIQISGNTIYF.

The chain links TRBV6-6 to TRBJ2-1; possibly TRBD2 for D (6 bases). The CDR3 spans 14 residues. With 4 bases removed from V and 3 bases from J, the gap between germline ends came to 10 bases. Germline V CDR1 and CDR2: MNHNY, SVGAGI (reference sequence). CDR3 in amino acids: CASSLWEDYNEQFF. CDR3 nucleotide sequence: TGTGCCAGCAGTTTGTGGGAGGACTACAATGAGCAGTTCTTC.

CDR3 sequence reads: CASSLGSGASYEQYF. DNA of the CDR3: TGTGCCAGCAGCTTAGGGTCGGGGGCCTCCTACGAGCAGTACTTC. The chain links TRBV11-3 to TRBJ2-7; either TRBD1 or TRBD2 may supply D (6 bases each). From germline, CDR1 is SGHNT and CDR2 YENEEA. V was pared by 1 base and J by 0 bases, with 10 bases between. The CDR3 has 15 residues. Full variable domain (rest looked up from reference TRBV11-3 and TRBJ2-7): EAGVVQSPRYKIIEKKQPVAFWCNPISGHNTLYWYLQNLGQGPELLIRYENEEAVDDSQLPKDRFSAERLKGVDSTLKIQPAELGDSAVYLCASSLGSGASYEQYFGPGTRLTVT.

The genes are TRBV7-8 and TRBJ2-7; TRBD1 aligns across 7 bases. The CDR3 is 14 residues long. The V gene end was trimmed by 1 base and the J gene end by 3 bases; junction bases not matched to a gene: 3. Looked up from germline, CDR1 is SGHVS and CDR2 is FQNEAQ. This CDR3 reads CASSLGQGDYEQYF. The CDR3 region has the DNA TGTGCCAGCAGCTTAGGGCAGGGGGACTACGAGCAGTACTTC.

This chain joins TRBV18 and TRBJ1-1; perhaps TRBD1 as D (6 bases). The CDR3 has 13 residues. Germline V gene sequence: CDR1 KGHSH, CDR2 LQKENI. Trimming took 3 bases from V and 3 from J, leaving 8 bases between them. CDR3 protein: CASSPPGDTEAFF. The CDR3 nucleotides read TGTGCCAGCTCACCCCCAGGGGACACTGAAGCTTTCTTT.

This clone has just one count. In nucleotides, the CDR3 is TGCGCCAGCAGCGGGACGGTATTGGGGGTAGTGAACACTGAAGCTTTCTTT. This encodes CASSGTVLGVVNTEAFF. V is TRBV5-1 and J is TRBJ1-1; maybe TRBD1 (5 bases). V was pared by 4 bases and J by 0 bases, with 19 bases between. In germline, CDR1 is SGHRS, CDR2 YFSETQ. This CDR3 is 17 amino acids long.

The V gene is TRBV6-6, the J gene TRBJ2-7, with 8 positions matching TRBD2. The CDR3 contains 15 residues. Germline CDR1 MNHNY, CDR2 SVGAGI (reference sequence). The V segment lost 2 bases and the J segment 2 bases; nucleotides outside the gene matches: 5. CDR3 sequence reads: CASSYGREVPYEQYF. DNA for the CDR3: TGTGCCAGCAGTTACGGGCGGGAGGTCCCCTACGAGCAGTACTTC.

This sequence joins TRBV5-5 and TRBJ2-5, with 7 bases that match TRBD1. CDR1 and CDR2 (germline): SGHKS, YYEKEE (reference sequence). There are 14 residues in the CDR3. V shed 4 bases and J 4 bases; nucleotides not matched to a gene: 7. DNA for the CDR3: TGTGCCAGCAGCGAATCGACAGGGAGAGAGACCCAGTACTTC. It codes for CASSESTGRETQYF.

This clone was detected only once. This rearrangement joins TRBV20-1 to TRBJ1-2; D is undetermined. The ends were cut back, 4 bases at V and 8 bases at J, with 11 bases in the middle. The CDR3 sequence is 11 residues long. The germline gives CDR1 DFQATT, CDR2 SNEGSKA (reference sequence). CDR3 coding DNA: TGCAGTGCTAAGAGTGGGAGAGGCTACACCTTC. Its protein product is CSAKSGRGYTF.

V gene TRBV7-2 combines with J gene TRBJ1-1, with D unresolved. The CDR3 is 14 amino acids. Per the germline V gene, CDR1 is SGHTA and CDR2 is FQGNSA. Trimming left V 2 bases short and J 0 bases short, with 7 bases between. The CDR3 loop is CASSLMGMNTEAFF. For the CDR3, the DNA is TGTGCCAGCAGCTTAATGGGCATGAACACTGAAGCTTTCTTT.

To note about this clone: Other DNA sequences in this specimen translate into the identical CDR3. The genes are TRBV5-6 and TRBJ2-2; D gene uncertain. The CDR3 sequence is 14 residues long. Deletions cut 4 bases from V and 2 bases from J, with 9 bases between. Germline lookup yields CDR1 SGHDT and CDR2 YYEEEE. The CDR3 spells CASSPQPNTGELFF. CDR3 coding DNA: TGTGCCAGCAGCCCTCAACCAAACACCGGGGAGCTGTTTTTT.

With regard to this clone: At one end the junction does not follow the germline gene, possibly because of a read error. The chain couples TRBV9 to TRBJ2-5; D remains ambiguous. CDR3 length equals 12 residues. Germline loops: CDR1 SGDLS, CDR2 YYNGEE. The CDR3 here is CASSSHQGTQYF. CDR3 in DNA: TGTGCCAGCAGCTCCCATCAAGGGACCCAGTACTTC. The full variable domain, rest sourced from reference TRBV9 and TRBJ2-5, is DSGVTQTPKHLITATGQRVTLRCSPRSGDLSVYWYQQSLDQGLQFLIQYYNGEERAKGNILERFSAQQFPDLHSELNLSSLELGDSALYFCASSSHQGTQYFGPGTRLLVL.

The J gene is TRBJ2-3, the V gene TRBV23-1; 10 bases fit TRBD2. TRBV23-1 is flagged as an ORF with uncertain function. The CDR3 runs to 15 residues. V lost 6 bases to trimming and J lost 5 bases; unmatched junction nucleotides: 8. CDR3 bases: TGCGCCAGCAGGGCTAGCGGGAGTCGTAGAGATACGCAGTATTTT. Translating gives CASRASGSRRDTQYF.

This chain uses TRBV19 with TRBJ1-6, with D perhaps matching TRBD1 (5 bases). The CDR3 consists of 13 residues. The V and J ends lost 6 bases and 5 bases respectively, with 8 bases between them. Per the germline V gene, CDR1 is LNHDA and CDR2 is SQIVND (reference sequence). The CDR3 DNA reads as TGTGCCAGTAGCACAGGAGATAATTCACCCCTCCACTTT. It translates to CASSTGDNSPLHF. Variable domain in full (rest from reference TRBV19 and TRBJ1-6): DGGITQSPKYLFRKEGQNVTLSCEQNLNHDAMYWYRQDPGQGLRLIYYSQIVNDFQKGDIAEGYSVSREKKESFPLTVTSAQKNPTAFYLCASSTGDNSPLHFGNGTRLTVT.

The rearrangement joins TRBV7-2 to TRBJ2-1, with D perhaps matching TRBD2 (6 bases). The CDR3 contains 17 residues. CDR1 SGHTA and CDR2 FQGNSA come from the germline V gene. Trimming cost V 1 base and J 4 bases, with 17 bases left between them. The CDR3: CASSLEGSGPIYNEQFF. The CDR3 bases are TGTGCCAGCAGCTTAGAGGGTAGCGGACCTATTTACAATGAGCAGTTCTTC. Based on the CDR3 plus reference TRBV7-2 and TRBJ2-1, the full variable domain is GAGVSQSPSNKVTEKGKDVELRCDPISGHTALYWYRQSLGQGLEFLIYFQGNSAPDKSGLPSDRFSAERTGGSVSTLTIQRTQQEDSAVYLCASSLEGSGPIYNEQFFGPGTRLTVL.

This chain uses TRBV28 with TRBJ2-7; D ambiguous. Germline V CDR1 and CDR2: MDHEN, SYDVKM. The CDR3 consists of 14 residues. V dropped 3 bases and J dropped 0 bases, with 9 bases sitting between them. As DNA, the CDR3 is TGTGCCAGCAGTTTCCCCGGGCCCTCCTACGAGCAGTACTTC. Translated: CASSFPGPSYEQYF.

The chain uses TRBV27 and TRBJ1-1, with 8 bases that match TRBD1. Trimming cost V 4 bases and J 3 bases; bases outside gene matches: 4. The germline CDR1 and CDR2 sequences are MNHEY and SMNVEV (reference sequence). The CDR3 length is 14 residues. The CDR3 protein is CASSSGGADTEAFF. In DNA form, the CDR3 reads TGTGCCAGCAGTTCAGGGGGCGCGGACACTGAAGCTTTCTTT.

The chain is built from TRBV7-3 and TRBJ2-2; 12 bases match TRBD2. The CDR3 covers 15 residues. The junction had 3 bases not matched to a gene; V was cut back by 5 bases and J by 5 bases. Germline CDR1 is SGHTA and CDR2 is FQGTGA. CDR3 coding DNA: TGTGCCAGCAGCCCCGGACTAGCGGGAACCGGGGAGCTGTTTTTT. This encodes CASSPGLAGTGELFF. The whole variable domain, filled in from reference TRBV7-3 and TRBJ2-2, reads GAGVSQTPSNKVTEKGKYVELRCDPISGHTALYWYRQSLGQGPEFLIYFQGTGAADDSGLPNDRFFAVRPEGSVSTLKIQRTERGDSAVYLCASSPGLAGTGELFFGEGSRLTVL.

V and J are TRBV9 and TRBJ2-1, with D hard to call. This CDR3 has 14 residues. Germline V gene sequence: CDR1 SGDLS, CDR2 YYNGEE. Trimming left V 0 bases short and J 4 bases short, with 8 bases between. DNA for the CDR3: TGTGCCAGCAGCGTAGCTCCAGTATACAATGAGCAGTTCTTC. It yields the protein CASSVAPVYNEQFF.